This T cell receptor beta chain was profiled in a study of CD8 T cells in ankylosing spondylitis. TCRdb recomputed calls from the 5' RACE reads with MiXCR, one row per CDR3 protein. Among around 140,000 distinct CDR3 sequences, roughly 10% were seen once, and the ten largest hold about 4%. At least ten counts were recorded for this clonotype. The CDR3 has 13 amino acids. Trimming stripped 3 bases from V and 0 bases from J, with 3 bases between. Germline CDR1 and CDR2: MNHEY and SMNVEV (reference sequence). The chain joins TRBV27 to TRBJ1-5, with D hard to call. The sequence came from a female donor with ankylosing spondylitis or in good health (not recorded which). The sequenced sample consisted of blood, either unsorted or a sorted T cell fraction (not recorded which). Written as DNA, the CDR3 is TGTGCCAGCAGTTTCGATAGCAATCAGCCCCAGCATTTT. It translates to CASSFDSNQPQHF.